Included here is one T cell receptor beta chain sequence, with context. This clonotype was seen more than once but under ten times. The antigen this receptor binds is unknown. No much larger clone exists at a distance of one base, and base qualities are not known. The library was made by 5' RACE. The instrument was an Illumina HiSeq 2000. Template switching added a universal primer binding site, and the final cDNA carried a unique molecular identifier that allowed TCR cDNA molecules to be counted accurately. First-strand cDNA for TCR alpha and beta chains was synthesized from specific primers in the conserved constant-segment region. To control for contamination, every cDNA library carried two barcodes: a SMART-Mk sample barcode plus Illumina barcodes. TruSeq adapter sequences, together with Illumina sample barcodes, were added in two successive PCR steps. The Illumina HiSeq platform was used with custom primers to sequence TCR alpha and beta cDNA libraries. Per the original workflow: MiGEC processed the raw reads to extract unique molecular identifiers, while MiXCR was used to determine the CDR3 positions. Recombination models were inferred per individual with the repgenHMM and IGoR tools using an EM algorithm. Shared clonotype analysis was performed with the tcR package in R, normalizing sharing by the product of cloneset sizes. To study raw recombination without the effects of thymic and clonal selection, out-of-frame nonproductive sequences were analyzed. Using fastp trimming at Q25 and MiXCR clonotype assembly, TCRdb reanalyzed the public sequencing data and kept in-frame beta chains. Duplicate CDR3 protein sequences are folded into a single record with the most common DNA and genes. TCRdb's processing, not the authors', yielded these V and J calls. This sample gives 200,000 to 250,000 distinct CDR3 sequences in total; more than 9% of them show up just once. The ten largest account for approximately 11% of the sample.

Every donor was a healthy Caucasian. Miltenyi CD45RO+ enrichment and human naive T-cell isolation kits were used to isolate memory (CD45RO+) and naive T cells from PBMC. The sample belongs to a study of identical twins (dated by TCRdb to between 2015 and 2016). Context from the whole study: To test whether fetal clonotypes persist, the study used deep sequencing on TCR alpha and beta repertoires from monozygotic twins, unrelated adults of various ages, and cord blood. To rule out contamination, replicate twin experiments were performed at different times with different library preparation protocols.

The paper as a whole reports these results and caveats: Recombination models systematically underestimated out-of-frame TCR alpha sharing in monozygotic twins but agreed with sharing between unrelated individuals. In beta out-of-frame sequences, excess twin sharing was weaker, because having fewer shared sequences lowered the signal-to-noise ratio. Abundant cord blood beta clonotypes had fewer insertions, young adult naive repertoires showed a similar but weaker trend, and memory repertoires showed no such trend. Because the same donors could not be followed over many years, the conclusions depended on cross-sectional statistical analysis. Out-of-frame TCR alpha sequences shared between twins showed an excess of low generation-probability sequences compared with coincidental sharing between unrelated individuals. Invariant T cells such as MAIT and iNKT could partly confound zero-insertion analyses, although diverse VJ usage argued against such confounding for most clonotypes.

The receptor's source is a man between 45 and 60 years old in good health. The sample consisted of memory T cells sorted from blood. Sample cell subset or site, as interpreted from the label and publication: CD45RO+ enriched T cells.

The CDR3 corresponds to CATSRDLMTSGRNEQFF. The DNA sequence is given as TGTGCCACCAGCAGAGATCTAATGACTAGCGGGAGGAATGAGCAGTTCTTC. Recombination linked TRBV15 to TRBJ2-1; 13 junctional bases match TRBD2. CDR1 is given as LNHNV and CDR2 as YYDKDF, both from the germline V gene (reference sequence). The germline V and J ends show losses of 0 bases and 7 bases respectively, and no gene match explains 6 bases of the junction. Counted from cysteine to phenylalanine, this CDR3 has 17 amino acids. Only the CDR3 DNA is retained, 51 bases long and in frame from the first base.